This T cell receptor beta chain was identified during a study of cytomegalovirus exposure and HLA in healthy donors. Study context: Genetic ancestry analysis placed 81% of the 350 to 500 donors that were genotyped in the Caucasian-associated cluster.

General observations from the study: The authors judged a highly shared variant cluster likely a sequencing artifact. The study labeled 150 to 200 TCR beta chains cytomegalovirus-associated.

Comment on this clone: What it recognizes is unknown.

The CDR3 length is 14 residues. CDR1 and CDR2 (germline): SNHLY, FYNNEI. PCR employed 60 Vbeta and 13 Jbeta primers. Data came from immunoSEQ multiplex PCR; TCRdb stores just in-frame clones and leaves some out. The profile shows about 170,000 clones, 82% of them singletons. Sequencing input: PBMCs. The origin of this receptor is a male donor in good health and CMV-seronegative. The V gene is TRBV2, the J gene TRBJ2-5; 11 bases are a match to TRBD1. The DNA end is a closer match to TRBJ2-7, so the J assignment may be wrong. CDR3 sequence: CASRLDRGPYEQYF. The CDR3 nucleotides are TGTGCCAGCAGGTTGGACAGGGGGCCCTACGAGCAGTACTTC.